These 10 T cell receptor beta chains originate from one sample sequenced in a study. TCRdb re-called the 5' RACE reads through MiXCR, storing one row per CDR3 protein. This sample has 35,000 to 50,000 distinct CDR3 sequences, with around 28% found just once. Sequences were obtained from tumor-infiltrating memory CD4+ T cells sorted from the breast tumor. Regarding subset: memory CD4+ T cells, CD4+CD45RO+CD25-. Source of these receptors: a female donor with breast cancer.

The J gene is TRBJ2-3, the V gene TRBV7-6, with 9 bases fitting TRBD2. Germline lookup yields CDR1 SGHVS and CDR2 FNYEAQ. J gave up 1 base and V 5 bases, and 13 bases lay outside the gene matches. CDR3 length: 18 amino acids. This CDR3 is CASSHGGGRAWGTDTQYF. In DNA form, the CDR3 reads TGTGCCAGCAGCCATGGGGGCGGGAGGGCCTGGGGCACAGATACGCAGTATTTT.

The rearrangement links TRBV27 to TRBJ2-7; D ambiguous. Germline CDR1 and CDR2: MNHEY and SMNVEV (reference sequence). CDR3 length equals 13 residues. V was cut by 6 bases and J by 1 base, with 10 bases left in between. CDR3 in amino acids: CASRTVRSYEQYF. The CDR3 DNA reads as TGTGCCAGCAGGACGGTTAGATCCTACGAGCAGTACTTC.

There are many counts of this clonotype. The chain couples TRBV10-3 to TRBJ1-1; D unresolved. The CDR3 length is 14 residues. CDR1 and CDR2 (germline): ENHRY, SYGVKD. The germline V and J ends were trimmed by 3 bases and 0 bases, with 8 bases remaining between them. CDR3 coding DNA: TGTGCCATCAGTGAACCGAACCTGAACACTGAAGCTTTCTTT. This gives the protein CAISEPNLNTEAFF.

This clonotype was counted between two and nine times. The chain employs TRBV7-3 and TRBJ1-5; D remains ambiguous. V lost 1 base to trimming and J lost 3 bases, with 13 bases between them. Germline V gene sequence: CDR1 SGHTA, CDR2 FQGTGA. The CDR3 length is 16 residues. CDR3 loop: CASSLMPQAFNQPQHF. CDR3 nucleotide sequence: TGTGCCAGCAGCTTAATGCCCCAGGCCTTCAATCAGCCCCAGCATTTT.

V is TRBV12-3 or TRBV12-4 and J is TRBJ1-1; possibly TRBD1 for D (6 bases). V was trimmed by 2 bases and J by 0 bases, leaving 16 bases between them. The CDR3 consists of 17 residues. CDR3 in DNA: TGTGCCAGCAGTTTAAATCGGGGGCGCGGAGTGAACACTGAAGCTTTCTTT. This gives the protein CASSLNRGRGVNTEAFF.

The chain couples TRBV28 to TRBJ2-1; unclear D gene. Trimming stripped 2 bases from V and 5 bases from J, with 16 bases between. The CDR3 totals 16 residues. CDR1 is MDHEN, CDR2 SYDVKM, per germline. Here the CDR3 reads CASSLGATIYHNEQFF. CDR3 coding DNA: TGTGCCAGCAGTTTAGGCGCGACCATCTACCACAATGAGCAGTTCTTC.

Note on this clonotype: A read error is possible here, since a much larger clone lies one base away. This CDR3 is CASSSLSGRASEQFF. The CDR3 DNA follows: TGTGCCAGCAGCTCCCTCAGTGGGAGGGCCAGTGAGCAGTTCTTC. This chain uses TRBV7-6 with TRBJ2-1; 7 bases match TRBD2. Germline V CDR1 and CDR2: SGHVS, FNYEAQ. This CDR3 region has 15 residues. Trimming at V came to 4 bases and at J to 9 bases, leaving 12 bases not matched to a gene.

The chain links TRBV7-9 to TRBJ2-1, with D uncertain. V lost 3 bases to trimming and J lost 7 bases, with 4 bases between them. CDR3 length: 11 amino acids. Germline CDR1 SEHNR, CDR2 FQNEAQ (reference sequence). CDR3 in DNA: TGTGCCAGCAGCTTCCCGAATGAGCAGTTCTTC. The encoded protein is CASSFPNEQFF.

The chain links TRBV20-1 to TRBJ2-6; D not resolved. Looked up from germline, CDR1 is DFQATT and CDR2 is SNEGSKA (reference sequence). The V end lost 5 bases, the J end lost 0 bases, and 8 bases lay between the germline ends. The CDR3 is 14 amino acids. CDR3 nucleotides: TGCAGTGCTCCCCCCGCCTCTGGGGCCAACGTCCTGACTTTC. This sequence encodes CSAPPASGANVLTF.

This clonotype showed up many times. This chain links TRBV20-1 with TRBJ2-7; 8 bases are a match to TRBD1. Germline V lookup: CDR1 DFQATT, CDR2 SNEGSKA (reference sequence). V lost 5 bases, J lost 2 bases, and 8 bases stayed unmatched. CDR3 length: 14 residues. CDR3 DNA: TGCAGTGCTTACCGGACAGGGACCCCCTACGAGCAGTACTTC. Translating it yields CSAYRTGTPYEQYF.